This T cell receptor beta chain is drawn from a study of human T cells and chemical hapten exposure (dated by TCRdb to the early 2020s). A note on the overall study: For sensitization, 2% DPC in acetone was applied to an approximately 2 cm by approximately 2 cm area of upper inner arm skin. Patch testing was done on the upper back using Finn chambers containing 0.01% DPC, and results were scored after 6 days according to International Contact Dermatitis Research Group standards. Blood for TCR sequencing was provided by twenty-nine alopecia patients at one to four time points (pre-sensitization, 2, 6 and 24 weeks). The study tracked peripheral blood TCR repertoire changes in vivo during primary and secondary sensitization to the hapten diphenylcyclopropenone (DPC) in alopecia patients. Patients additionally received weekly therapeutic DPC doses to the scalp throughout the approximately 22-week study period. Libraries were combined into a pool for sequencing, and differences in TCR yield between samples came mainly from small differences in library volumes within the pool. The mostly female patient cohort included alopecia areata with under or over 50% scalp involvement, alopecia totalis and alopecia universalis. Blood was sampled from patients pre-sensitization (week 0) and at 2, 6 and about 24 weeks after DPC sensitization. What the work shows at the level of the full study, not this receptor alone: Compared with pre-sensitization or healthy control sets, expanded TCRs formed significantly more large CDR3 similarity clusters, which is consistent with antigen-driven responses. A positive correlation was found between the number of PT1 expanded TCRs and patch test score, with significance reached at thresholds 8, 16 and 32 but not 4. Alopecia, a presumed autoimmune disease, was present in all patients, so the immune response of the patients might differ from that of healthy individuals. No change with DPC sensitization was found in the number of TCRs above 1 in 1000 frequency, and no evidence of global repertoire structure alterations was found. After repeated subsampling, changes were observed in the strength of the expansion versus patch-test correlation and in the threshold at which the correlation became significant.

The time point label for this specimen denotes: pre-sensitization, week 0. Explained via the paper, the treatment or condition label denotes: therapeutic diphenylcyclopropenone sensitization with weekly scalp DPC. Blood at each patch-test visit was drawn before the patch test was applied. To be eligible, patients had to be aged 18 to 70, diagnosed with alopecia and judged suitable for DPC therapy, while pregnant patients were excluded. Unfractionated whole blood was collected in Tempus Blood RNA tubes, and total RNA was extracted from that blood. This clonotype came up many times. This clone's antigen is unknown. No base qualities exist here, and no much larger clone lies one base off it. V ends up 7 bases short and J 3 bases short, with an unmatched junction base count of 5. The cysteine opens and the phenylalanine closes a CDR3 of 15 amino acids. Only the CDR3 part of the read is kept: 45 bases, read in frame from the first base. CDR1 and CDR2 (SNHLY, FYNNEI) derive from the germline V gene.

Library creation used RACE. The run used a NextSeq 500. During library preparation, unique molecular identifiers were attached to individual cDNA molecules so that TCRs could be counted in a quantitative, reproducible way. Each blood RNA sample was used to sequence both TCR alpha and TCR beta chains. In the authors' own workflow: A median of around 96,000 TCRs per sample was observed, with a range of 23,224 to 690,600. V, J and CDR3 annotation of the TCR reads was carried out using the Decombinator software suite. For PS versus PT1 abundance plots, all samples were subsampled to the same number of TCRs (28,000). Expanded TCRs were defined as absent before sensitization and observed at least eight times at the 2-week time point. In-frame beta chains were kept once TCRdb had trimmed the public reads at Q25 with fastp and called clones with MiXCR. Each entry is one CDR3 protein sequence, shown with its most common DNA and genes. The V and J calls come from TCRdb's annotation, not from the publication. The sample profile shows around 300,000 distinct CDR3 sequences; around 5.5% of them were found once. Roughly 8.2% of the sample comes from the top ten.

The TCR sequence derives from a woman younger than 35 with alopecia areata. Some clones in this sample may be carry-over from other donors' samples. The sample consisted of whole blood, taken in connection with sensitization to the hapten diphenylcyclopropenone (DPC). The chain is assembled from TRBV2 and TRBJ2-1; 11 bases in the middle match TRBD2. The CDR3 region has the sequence CASNLAGGNYNEQFF. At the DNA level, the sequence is TGTGCCAGCAACTTAGCGGGGGGGAACTACAATGAGCAGTTCTTC.